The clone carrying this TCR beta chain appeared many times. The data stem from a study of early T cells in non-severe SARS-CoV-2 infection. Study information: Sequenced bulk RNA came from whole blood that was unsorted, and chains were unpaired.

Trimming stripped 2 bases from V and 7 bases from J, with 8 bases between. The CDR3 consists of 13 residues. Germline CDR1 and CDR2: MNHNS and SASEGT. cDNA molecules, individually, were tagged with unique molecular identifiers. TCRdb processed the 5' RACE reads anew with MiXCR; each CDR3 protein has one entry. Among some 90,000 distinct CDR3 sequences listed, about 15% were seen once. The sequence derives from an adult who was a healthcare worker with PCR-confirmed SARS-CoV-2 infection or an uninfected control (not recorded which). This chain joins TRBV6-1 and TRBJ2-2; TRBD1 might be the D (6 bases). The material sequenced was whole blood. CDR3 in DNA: TGTGCCAGCAGTGAAACAGGGTTCGGGGAGCTGTTTTTT. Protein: CASSETGFGELFF.